One sample yielded the 13 T cell receptor beta chains listed below, sequenced in a study of cytomegalovirus exposure and HLA in healthy donors. Primers for the PCR totalled 60 Vbeta and 13 Jbeta. Using immunoSEQ multiplex PCR, the repertoire was profiled, and TCRdb retains in-frame clones only, with some absent. The repertoire holds more than 150,000 clones, with roughly 82% as singletons. Sequencing was performed on PBMCs. All receptors come from a girl aged 2-9 years in good health and CMV-seropositive.

The chain has TRBV29-1 and TRBJ1-2; the D is unclear. The germline V and J ends were trimmed by 0 bases and 4 bases, with 12 bases remaining between them. The CDR3 sequence is 14 residues long. The germline gives CDR1 SQVTM, CDR2 ANQGSEA. CDR3 loop: CSVEEEGRSYGYTF. CDR3 nucleotide sequence: TGCAGCGTTGAAGAAGAGGGTAGAAGCTATGGCTACACCTTC.

The chain couples TRBV28 to TRBJ2-2; no firm D call. The CDR3 contains 15 residues. Germline loops: CDR1 MDHEN, CDR2 SYDVKM. Trimming left V 6 bases short and J 2 bases short, with 13 bases between. The CDR3 DNA reads TGTGCCAGCAGCCTGTTGGGCCTAAACACCGGGGAGCTGTTTTTT. It encodes CASSLLGLNTGELFF.

The chain uses TRBV5-1 and TRBJ2-3; 8 bases are shared with TRBD2. CDR1 and CDR2 from the germline V gene are SGHRS and YFSETQ. With V trimmed by 3 bases and J by 2 bases, 11 bases remained unmatched. The CDR3 contains 17 residues. CDR3: CASSSGSWRGVTDTQYF. The CDR3 nucleotides read TGCGCCAGCAGCTCGGGGTCCTGGCGGGGGGTCACAGATACGCAGTATTTT. The variable domain in full, with the rest retrieved from reference TRBV5-1 and TRBJ2-3, is KAGVTQTPRYLIKTRGQQVTLSCSPISGHRSVSWYQQTPGQGLQFLFEYFSETQRNKGNFPGRFSGRQFSNSRSEMNVSTLELGDSALYLCASSSGSWRGVTDTQYFGPGTRLTVL.

Turning to this clone: Other DNA sequences of this sample code for an identical CDR3. The chain links TRBV9 to TRBJ1-6; the match to TRBD1 covers 8 bases. CDR3 length: 15 residues. V dropped 3 bases and J dropped 7; count of bases not matched to a gene: 6. In germline, CDR1 is SGDLS, CDR2 YYNGEE. The CDR3 sequence: CASSAGQGRNSPLHF. CDR3 bases: TGTGCCAGCAGCGCAGGACAGGGAAGGAATTCACCCCTCCACTTT.

The gene calls are TRBV4-1 and TRBJ2-1, with 13 bases that match TRBD2. V lost 4 bases, J lost 4 bases, and 7 bases stayed unmatched. Germline V gene data show CDR1 as MGHRA and CDR2 as YSYEKL. This CDR3 is 17 amino acids long. The chain's CDR3 is CASSRLLAGGSYNEQFF. The CDR3 coding sequence is TGCGCCAGCAGCCGATTACTAGCGGGGGGGAGTTACAATGAGCAGTTCTTC.

This chain links TRBV11-3 with TRBJ2-2, with 14 bases fitting TRBD2. Germline V gene lookup returns CDR1 SGHNT and CDR2 YENEEA. Germline trimming cut 5 bases from V and 4 bases from J; bases unmatched to any gene: 12. CDR3 size: 19 residues. The CDR3 loop reads CASSRTTGLAGEVTGELFF. Here the CDR3 DNA reads TGTGCCAGCAGCCGAACCACGGGACTAGCGGGAGAAGTCACCGGGGAGCTGTTTTTT.

This chain joins TRBV9 and TRBJ2-7; D is possibly TRBD2 (7 bases). V gave up 4 bases and J gave up 3 bases, with 14 bases separating them. CDR1 is SGDLS, CDR2 YYNGEE, per germline. The CDR3 is 14 amino acids. The CDR3 loop reads CASSRGAGRYEQYF. In nucleotides, the CDR3 is TGTGCCAGCAGCCGGGGGGCAGGGCGCTACGAGCAGTACTTC.

The rearrangement uses TRBV19 and TRBJ2-5; 10 nucleotides align to TRBD1. Germline V gives CDR1 LNHDA, CDR2 SQIVND (reference sequence). The CDR3 covers 15 residues. Trimming took 4 bases from V and 5 from J; bases not matched to a gene: 7. The CDR3 region is CASSTGGTGVETQYF. The CDR3 DNA follows: TGTGCCAGTAGTACTGGGGGGACAGGGGTTGAGACCCAGTACTTC.

This chain links TRBV4-1 with TRBJ2-7, with D perhaps TRBD2 (5 bases). Germline V CDR1 and CDR2: MGHRA, YSYEKL. There are 14 residues in the CDR3. Trimming cost V 4 bases and J 3 bases, with 13 bases left between them. The CDR3 DNA sequence: TGCGCCAGCAGCCTCTTCAGCGGAGGCTACGAGCAGTACTTC. This encodes CASSLFSGGYEQYF.

The chain combines TRBV27 with TRBJ2-7; 11 bases fit TRBD1. The V segment lost 2 bases and the J segment 6 bases; nucleotides outside the gene matches: 9. The V gene's germline CDR1 is MNHEY and CDR2 SMNVEV (reference sequence). The CDR3 has 16 residues. DNA of the CDR3: TGTGCCAGCAGTTTAAATGCCGGGACAGGGGGGGTCGAGCAGTACTTC. Protein: CASSLNAGTGGVEQYF.

The genes are TRBV19 and TRBJ1-6; D is unresolved. Germline V CDR1 and CDR2: LNHDA, SQIVND (reference sequence). The CDR3 loop spans 15 amino acids. V gave up 1 base and J gave up 0 bases, with 4 bases separating them. CDR3 region: CASSIAVSYNSPLHF. DNA for the CDR3: TGTGCCAGTAGTATAGCCGTCTCCTATAATTCACCCCTCCACTTT.

The V and J genes are TRBV4-1 and TRBJ2-1; 8 bases fit TRBD2. The germline V gene has CDR1 MGHRA and CDR2 YSYEKL. The CDR3 is 14 residues long. Trimming removed 4 bases from V and 4 bases from J; junction bases left unmatched: 3. In DNA form, the CDR3 reads TGCGCCAGCAGCCCGACTAGCGAGTACAATGAGCAGTTCTTC. This sequence encodes CASSPTSEYNEQFF.

This sequence joins TRBV6-1 and TRBJ1-1; D not certain. This CDR3 is built from 14 residues. V dropped 7 bases and J dropped 0 bases, with 12 bases sitting between them. Germline CDR1 and CDR2: MNHNS and SASEGT. CDR3 in DNA: TGTGCCAGCAACCCACTAGGGCTGAACACTGAAGCTTTCTTT. Translation: CASNPLGLNTEAFF.